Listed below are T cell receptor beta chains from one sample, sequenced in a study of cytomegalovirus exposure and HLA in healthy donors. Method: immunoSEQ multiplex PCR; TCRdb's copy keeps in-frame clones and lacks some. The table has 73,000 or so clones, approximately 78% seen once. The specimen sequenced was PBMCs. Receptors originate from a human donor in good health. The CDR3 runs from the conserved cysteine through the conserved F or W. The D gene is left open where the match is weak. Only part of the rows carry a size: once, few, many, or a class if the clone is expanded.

CDR3: CASSETSGGYNEQFF
DNA: TGTGCCAGCAGCGAAACTAGCGGGGGCTACAATGAGCAGTTCTTC
D: TRBD2
V: TRBV16
size: NA
J: TRBJ2-1

CDR3: CASSEVGQGWTEAFF
DNA: TGTGCCAGCAGTGAAGTAGGACAGGGTTGGACTGAAGCTTTCTTT
D: TRBD1
V: TRBV2
size: NA
J: TRBJ1-1

CDR3: CASSVGLGIDRGGQETQYF
DNA: TGTGCCAGCAGCGTAGGTCTGGGGATCGACAGGGGTGGTCAAGAGACCCAGTACTTC
D: TRBD1
V: TRBV9
size: NA
J: TRBJ2-5

CDR3: CASSLTGTSTDTQYF
DNA: TGCGCCAGCAGCTTGACAGGAACTAGCACAGATACGCAGTATTTT
D: NA
V: TRBV5-1
size: NA
J: TRBJ2-3

CDR3: CASSTYTSTEAFF
DNA: TGTGCCAGCAGTACTTACACTAGCACTGAAGCTTTCTTT
D: NA
V: TRBV11-1
size: NA
J: TRBJ1-1

CDR3: CASRETSTDTQYF
DNA: TGTGCCAGCAGAGAGACTTCCACAGATACGCAGTATTTT
D: NA
V: TRBV2
size: NA
J: TRBJ2-3

CDR3: CASSLPGDGTPLHF
DNA: TGCGCCAGCAGCTTGCCAGGGGACGGGACACCCCTCCACTTT
D: NA
V: TRBV5-1
size: NA
J: TRBJ1-6

CDR3: CASSLEANEKLFF
DNA: TGTGCCAGCAGCTTAGAAGCGAATGAAAAACTGTTTTTT
D: NA
V: TRBV13
size: once
J: TRBJ1-4

CDR3: CASSLTGTGGTDTQYF
DNA: TGTGCCAGCAGCCTCACGGGGACAGGGGGAACAGATACGCAGTATTTT
D: TRBD1
V: TRBV9
size: NA
J: TRBJ2-3

CDR3: CAWSKTGEGTEAFF
DNA: TGTGCCTGGAGTAAAACAGGGGAAGGCACTGAAGCTTTCTTT
D: TRBD1
V: TRBV30
size: NA
J: TRBJ1-1

CDR3: CASSGDRVNTEAFF
DNA: TGTGCCAGCAGTGGGGACAGGGTGAACACTGAAGCTTTCTTT
D: TRBD1
V: TRBV6-1
size: NA
J: TRBJ1-1

CDR3: CASRTQGIKNSPLHF
DNA: TGTGCCAGCAGGACACAGGGAATCAAAAATTCACCCCTCCACTTT
D: NA
V: TRBV6-5
size: NA
J: TRBJ1-6

CDR3: CASRDGTVNYGYPF
DNA: TGTGCCAGTAGGGACGGGACAGTTAACTATGGCTACCCCTTC
D: TRBD1
V: TRBV6-6
size: NA
J: TRBJ1-2

CDR3: CASSQTVGSRPYEQYF
DNA: TGTGCCAGCAGCCAGACCGTGGGGAGTAGGCCCTACGAGCAGTACTTC
D: NA
V: TRBV11-2
size: NA
J: TRBJ2-7

CDR3: CASSGSFGQPQHF
DNA: TGTGCCAGCAGTGGAAGTTTCGGTCAGCCCCAGCATTTT
D: NA
V: TRBV6-1
size: NA
J: TRBJ1-5

CDR3: CASSCHFRFPGTGPKSNQPQHF
DNA: TGTGCCAGCAGTTGCCATTTTCGGTTCCCCGGGACAGGGCCAAAGAGCAATCAGCCCCAGCATTTT
D: TRBD1
V: TRBV27
size: few
J: TRBJ1-5

CDR3: CASNSGTTTYGYTF
DNA: TGTGCCAGCAATTCCGGGACAACAACCTATGGCTACACCTTC
D: NA
V: TRBV28
size: NA
J: TRBJ1-2

CDR3: CAWSEEPFGYGYPF
DNA: TGTGCCTGGTCGGAAGAACCATTCGGGTATGGCTACCCCTTC
D: NA
V: TRBV30
size: NA
J: TRBJ1-2

CDR3: CASTRRTGGVGPGYTF
DNA: TGTGCCAGCACTAGACGGACAGGGGGCGTTGGGCCCGGCTACACCTTC
D: TRBD1
V: TRBV2
size: once
J: TRBJ1-2

CDR3: CASSVGTSVSGELFF
DNA: TGTGCCAGCAGCGTAGGGACTAGCGTTAGCGGGGAGCTGTTTTTT
D: TRBD2
V: TRBV9
size: NA
J: TRBJ2-2

CDR3: CASSLLPLGLQETQYF
DNA: TGTGCCAGCAGTTTACTGCCCCTGGGCCTTCAAGAGACCCAGTACTTC
D: NA
V: TRBV6-7
size: few
J: TRBJ2-5

CDR3: CASSPIGSPLHF
DNA: TGTGCCAGCTCCCCCATCGGTTCACCCCTCCACTTT
D: NA
V: TRBV18
size: NA
J: TRBJ1-6

CDR3: CASRGQPIPYGYTF
DNA: TGTGCCAGCAGGGGGCAGCCTATCCCTTATGGCTACACCTTC
D: NA
V: TRBV6-4
size: NA
J: TRBJ1-2

CDR3: CAIKEAANTEAFF
DNA: TGTGCCATCAAGGAGGCGGCCAACACTGAAGCTTTCTTT
D: NA
V: TRBV10-3
size: NA
J: TRBJ1-1

CDR3: CSVEWTGEETQYF
DNA: TGCAGCGTTGAATGGACAGGGGAAGAGACCCAGTACTTC
D: TRBD1
V: TRBV29-1
size: NA
J: TRBJ2-5

CDR3: CASSKSGREQYF
DNA: TGTGCCAGCAGCAAATCGGGAAGGGAACAGTACTTC
D: NA
V: TRBV21-1
size: NA
J: TRBJ2-7

CDR3: CASSPRDSPNYGYTF
DNA: TGTGCCAGCTCACCAAGGGACAGTCCTAACTATGGCTACACCTTC
D: TRBD1
V: TRBV18
size: NA
J: TRBJ1-2

CDR3: CASSFNNDEAFF
DNA: TGTGCCAGCAGTTTCAACAATGATGAAGCTTTCTTT
D: NA
V: TRBV6-5
size: NA
J: TRBJ1-1

CDR3: CASSQDRPTGDDGYTF
DNA: TGTGCCAGCAGCCAAGATCGGCCGACAGGGGATGATGGCTACACCTTC
D: TRBD1
V: TRBV4-2
size: NA
J: TRBJ1-2

CDR3: CASSWAEGNYGYTF
DNA: TGTGCCAGCAGTTGGGCAGAGGGTAACTATGGCTACACCTTC
D: NA
V: TRBV27
size: NA
J: TRBJ1-2

CDR3: CASSATTSGGFYEQYF
DNA: TGTGCCAGCAGCGCCACGACTAGCGGGGGATTCTACGAGCAGTACTTC
D: TRBD2
V: TRBV5-4
size: few
J: TRBJ2-7

CDR3: CASSTGQSGGYTF
DNA: TGTGCTAGCAGTACTGGACAGAGCGGCGGCTACACCTTC
D: NA
V: TRBV6-5
size: NA
J: TRBJ1-2

CDR3: CASSEEGAEAFF
DNA: TGTGCCAGCAGTGAAGAGGGGGCTGAAGCTTTCTTT
D: NA
V: TRBV2
size: NA
J: TRBJ1-1

CDR3: CASSLSGVATGELFF
DNA: TGTGCCAGCAGTCTTAGCGGGGTGGCCACCGGGGAGCTGTTTTTT
D: TRBD2
V: TRBV28
size: NA
J: TRBJ2-2

CDR3: CASSPAGGDGYTF
DNA: TGCGCCAGCAGCCCGGCTGGGGGCGATGGCTACACCTTC
D: NA
V: TRBV5-1
size: NA
J: TRBJ1-2

CDR3: CASSPWKGDTEAFF
DNA: TGTGCCAGCAGCCCCTGGAAGGGGGACACTGAAGCTTTCTTT
D: NA
V: TRBV7-2
size: NA
J: TRBJ1-1

CDR3: CASSPIDRYFNQPQHF
DNA: TGTGCCAGCAGCCCCATCGACAGGTACTTTAATCAGCCCCAGCATTTT
D: NA
V: TRBV2
size: once
J: TRBJ1-5

CDR3: CASSALDSHYNEQFF
DNA: TGTGCCAGCAGCGCCCTGGACAGCCACTACAATGAGCAGTTCTTC
D: NA
V: TRBV9
size: NA
J: TRBJ2-1

CDR3: CASSIVGGSTSYEQYF
DNA: TGTGCCAGTAGTATAGTTGGGGGATCGACTAGCTACGAGCAGTACTTC
D: NA
V: TRBV19
size: NA
J: TRBJ2-7

CDR3: CASSSPGGTEAFF
DNA: TGTGCCAGTAGTAGTCCAGGGGGCACTGAAGCTTTCTTT
D: TRBD1
V: TRBV19
size: few
J: TRBJ1-1

CDR3: CASSLRQGRAGELFF
DNA: TGTGCCAGCAGCCTTCGACAGGGGCGAGCCGGGGAGCTGTTTTTT
D: TRBD1
V: TRBV7-8
size: NA
J: TRBJ2-2

CDR3: CASSIRAGGHNRYGYTF
DNA: TGTGCCAGTAGTATTCGGGCAGGGGGGCATAATCGTTATGGCTACACCTTC
D: TRBD1
V: TRBV19
size: NA
J: TRBJ1-2

CDR3: CAEPHRGLAGGQFF
DNA: TGTGCCGAACCTCACCGAGGGCTAGCGGGGGGTCAGTTCTTC
D: TRBD2
V: TRBV2
size: NA
J: TRBJ2-1

CDR3: CASSEQGSGNTIYF
DNA: TGTGCCAGCAGTGAACAGGGTTCTGGAAACACCATATATTTT
D: NA
V: TRBV27
size: NA
J: TRBJ1-3

CDR3: CASRKDRDGYTF
DNA: TGTGCCAGCAGAAAGGACAGGGATGGCTACACCTTC
D: TRBD1
V: TRBV2
size: NA
J: TRBJ1-2

CDR3: CASRETGMNEKLFF
DNA: TGTGCCAGCAGGGAGACAGGGATGAATGAAAAACTGTTTTTT
D: TRBD1
V: TRBV2
size: NA
J: TRBJ1-4

CDR3: CASSLGDSQETQYF
DNA: TGTGCCAGCAGCTTAGGGGACAGCCAAGAGACCCAGTACTTC
D: TRBD1
V: TRBV7-9
size: few
J: TRBJ2-5

CDR3: CASSSVDSPLHF
DNA: TGTGCCAGCAGTTCCGTAGATTCACCCCTCCACTTT
D: NA
V: TRBV6-5
size: NA
J: TRBJ1-6

CDR3: CASSESPGHAEKLFF
DNA: TGTGCCAGCAGTGAAAGCCCGGGACACGCTGAAAAACTGTTTTTT
D: NA
V: TRBV6-1
size: NA
J: TRBJ1-4

CDR3: CASSSGGPGTGELFF
DNA: TGCGCCAGCAGCTCGGGGGGGCCGGGCACCGGGGAGCTGTTTTTT
D: TRBD2
V: TRBV5-1
size: NA
J: TRBJ2-2

CDR3: CASSLVGDGSYNSPLHF
DNA: TGTGCCAGCAGCTTAGTAGGGGATGGGTCCTATAATTCACCCCTCCACTTT
D: NA
V: TRBV7-9
size: NA
J: TRBJ1-6

CDR3: CASSAWGQGALGAEAFF
DNA: TGTGCCAGCAGTGCCTGGGGACAGGGGGCGTTAGGAGCTGAAGCTTTCTTT
D: TRBD1
V: TRBV28
size: NA
J: TRBJ1-1

CDR3: CASSQGGSQHF
DNA: TGTGCCAGTAGTCAGGGGGGATCCCAGCATTTT
D: TRBD1
V: TRBV19
size: once
J: TRBJ1-5

CDR3: CASSIRRDSGANVLTF
DNA: TGTGCCAGTAGTATACGGAGGGACTCTGGGGCCAACGTCCTGACTTTC
D: NA
V: TRBV19
size: NA
J: TRBJ2-6

CDR3: CASSGGLSNQPQHF
DNA: TGTGCCAGCAGTGGGGGGCTTAGCAATCAGCCCCAGCATTTT
D: NA
V: TRBV2
size: NA
J: TRBJ1-5

CDR3: CASSQDQGTYGYTF
DNA: TGTGCCAGCAGCCAAGATCAGGGTACATATGGCTACACCTTC
D: NA
V: TRBV9
size: NA
J: TRBJ1-2

CDR3: CASSPQSRGANSNQPQHF
DNA: TGTGCCAGCAGCCCCCAGAGTCGGGGGGCCAATAGCAATCAGCCCCAGCATTTT
D: NA
V: TRBV7-8
size: once
J: TRBJ1-5